This T cell receptor beta chain was sequenced during a study of cytomegalovirus exposure and HLA in healthy donors. Study-wide results and caveats: It was assumed in the presence/absence analyses that sequencing depth was roughly uniform across donors.

Healthy bone marrow donors made up the cohort. The CDR3 is 14 amino acids. In germline, CDR1 is MDHEN, CDR2 SYDVKM. Trimming stripped 4 bases from V and 1 base from J, with 10 bases between. PCR employed 60 Vbeta and 13 Jbeta primers. Sequencing was performed with immunoSEQ multiplex PCR; in TCRdb, only in-frame clones are kept and a portion is missing. The sample lists around 200,000 clones, 75% to 90% seen once, with around 0.3% in the top ten. Comments on this clone: What it binds is not known.

V and J are TRBV28 and TRBJ1-1; D remains unclear. The sequencing sample was made of PBMCs. This sequence originates from a young woman in good health and CMV-seronegative. CDR3 DNA: TGTGCCAGCAGTTCTTGGGCCCAGAACACTGAAGCTTTCTTT. This encodes CASSSWAQNTEAFF.